The clone carrying this T cell receptor (beta chain) has at least ten counts. The sample comes from a study of T cell repertoires in cytomegalovirus infection. TCRdb passed the reads through MiXCR, listing each CDR3 protein once. The table has some 250,000 distinct CDR3 sequences, approximately 8.3% seen once; the top ten hold approximately 15%. The V and J ends lost 5 bases and 6 bases, in that order; junction bases with no gene match: 8. The germline CDR1 and CDR2 sequences are SGHVS and FQNEAQ. The CDR3 sequence is 14 residues long. The rearrangement links TRBV7-8 to TRBJ2-7, with TRBD1 matching 9 bases. The specimen was PBMCs. This TCR came from a human donor in good health (CMV status not recorded). Some clones in this sample may be carry-over from other donors' samples. This CDR3 reads CASSPLAGQGEQYF. CDR3 nucleotides: TGTGCCAGCAGCCCGCTGGCGGGACAGGGCGAGCAGTACTTC.